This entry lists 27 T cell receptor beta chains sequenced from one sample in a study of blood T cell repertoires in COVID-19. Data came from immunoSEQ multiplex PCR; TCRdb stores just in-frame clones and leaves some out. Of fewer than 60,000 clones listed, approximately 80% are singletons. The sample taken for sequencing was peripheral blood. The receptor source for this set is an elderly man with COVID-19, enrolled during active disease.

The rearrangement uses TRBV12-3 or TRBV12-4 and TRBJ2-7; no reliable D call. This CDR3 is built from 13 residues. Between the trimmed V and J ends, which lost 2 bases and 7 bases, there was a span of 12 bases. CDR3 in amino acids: CASSLNHQDEQYF. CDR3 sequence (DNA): TGTGCCAGCAGTTTAAACCACCAGGATGAGCAGTACTTC.

CDR3 sequence (DNA): TGCGCCAGCAGCCAACCAGGGGTGGTTACTGAAAAACTGTTTTTT. Protein: CASSQPGVVTEKLFF. V is TRBV4-3 and J is TRBJ1-4; TRBD1 is a possible D gene (6 bases). The CDR3 consists of 15 residues. V shed 2 bases and J shed 7 bases, with 14 bases lying between them. Looked up from germline, CDR1 is LGHNA and CDR2 is YSLEER.

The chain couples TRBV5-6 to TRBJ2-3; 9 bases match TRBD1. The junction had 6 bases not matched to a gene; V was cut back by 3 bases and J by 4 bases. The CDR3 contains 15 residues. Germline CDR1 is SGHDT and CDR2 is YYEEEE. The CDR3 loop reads CASSSGQGNADTQYF. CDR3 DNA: TGTGCCAGCAGCTCCGGACAGGGGAACGCAGATACGCAGTATTTT.

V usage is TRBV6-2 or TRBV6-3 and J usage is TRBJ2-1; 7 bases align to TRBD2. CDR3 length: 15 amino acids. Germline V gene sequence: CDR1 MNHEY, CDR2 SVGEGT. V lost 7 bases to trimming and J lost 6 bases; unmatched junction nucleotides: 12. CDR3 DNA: TGTGCCAGCACCCCGGGGGGTAGCGGGCGCAATGAGCAGTTCTTC. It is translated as CASTPGGSGRNEQFF.

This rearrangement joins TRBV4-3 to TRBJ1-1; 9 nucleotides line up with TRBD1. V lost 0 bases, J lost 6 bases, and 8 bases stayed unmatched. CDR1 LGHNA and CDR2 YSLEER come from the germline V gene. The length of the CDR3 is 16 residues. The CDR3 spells CASSQDRGQGSPEAFF. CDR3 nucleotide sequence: TGCGCCAGCAGCCAAGATCGGGGACAGGGATCCCCTGAAGCTTTCTTT.

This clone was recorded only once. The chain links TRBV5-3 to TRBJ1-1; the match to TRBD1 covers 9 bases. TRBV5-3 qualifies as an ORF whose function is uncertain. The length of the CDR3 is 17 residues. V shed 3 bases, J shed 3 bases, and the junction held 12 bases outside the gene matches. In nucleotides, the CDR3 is TGTGCCAGAAGCTCGTCCGGGACAGGGAGGTCGGACACTGAAGCTTTCTTT. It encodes CARSSSGTGRSDTEAFF.

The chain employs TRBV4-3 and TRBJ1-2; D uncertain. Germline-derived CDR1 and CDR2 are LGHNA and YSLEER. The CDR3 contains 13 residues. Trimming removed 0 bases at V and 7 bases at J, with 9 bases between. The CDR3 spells CASSQEYGVGYTF. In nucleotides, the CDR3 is TGCGCCAGCAGCCAAGAATACGGGGTTGGCTACACCTTC.

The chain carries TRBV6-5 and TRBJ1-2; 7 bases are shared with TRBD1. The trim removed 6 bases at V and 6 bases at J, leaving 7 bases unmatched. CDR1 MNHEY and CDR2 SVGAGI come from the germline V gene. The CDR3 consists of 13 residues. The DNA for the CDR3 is TGTGCCAGCAGAGCAACAGGGGAGGATGGCTACACCTTC. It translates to CASRATGEDGYTF.

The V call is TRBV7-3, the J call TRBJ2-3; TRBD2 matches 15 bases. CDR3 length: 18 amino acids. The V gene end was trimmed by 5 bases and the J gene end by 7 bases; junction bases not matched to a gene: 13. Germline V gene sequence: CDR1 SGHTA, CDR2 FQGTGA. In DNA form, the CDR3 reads TGTGCCAGCAGCCCCAGAGGACTAGCGGGGGGGACTTACCATACGCAGTATTTT. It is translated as CASSPRGLAGGTYHTQYF.

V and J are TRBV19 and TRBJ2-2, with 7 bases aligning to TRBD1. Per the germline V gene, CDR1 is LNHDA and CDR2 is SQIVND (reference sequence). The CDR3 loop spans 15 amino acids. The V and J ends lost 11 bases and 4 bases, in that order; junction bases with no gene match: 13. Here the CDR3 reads CAGGSTGPRTGELFF. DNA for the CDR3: TGTGCCGGGGGATCGACAGGGCCCCGCACCGGGGAGCTGTTTTTT.

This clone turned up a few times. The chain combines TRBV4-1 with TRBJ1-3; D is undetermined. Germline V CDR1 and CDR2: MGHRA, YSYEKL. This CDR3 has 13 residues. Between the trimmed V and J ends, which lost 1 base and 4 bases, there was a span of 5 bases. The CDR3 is CASSQVGGNTIYF. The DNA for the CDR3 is TGCGCCAGCAGCCAAGTGGGCGGAAACACCATATATTTT.

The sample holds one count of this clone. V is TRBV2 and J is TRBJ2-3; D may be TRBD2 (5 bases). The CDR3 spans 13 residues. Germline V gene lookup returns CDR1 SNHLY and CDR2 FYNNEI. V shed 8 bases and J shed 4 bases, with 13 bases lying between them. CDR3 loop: CASDRGPADTQYF. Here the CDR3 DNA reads TGTGCCAGCGATAGAGGGCCGGCAGATACGCAGTATTTT.

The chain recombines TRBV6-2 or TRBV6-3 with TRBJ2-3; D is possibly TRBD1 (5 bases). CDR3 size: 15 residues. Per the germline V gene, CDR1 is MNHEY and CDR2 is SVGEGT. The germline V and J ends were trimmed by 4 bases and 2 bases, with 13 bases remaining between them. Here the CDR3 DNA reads TGTGCCAGCAGTTTAAACAGGATCCCCACAGATACGCAGTATTTT. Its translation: CASSLNRIPTDTQYF.

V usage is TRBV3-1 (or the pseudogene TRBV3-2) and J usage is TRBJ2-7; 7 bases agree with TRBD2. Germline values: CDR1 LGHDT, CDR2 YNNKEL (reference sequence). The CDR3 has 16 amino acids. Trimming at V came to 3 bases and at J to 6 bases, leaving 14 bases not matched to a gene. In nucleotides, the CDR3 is TGTGCCAGCAGCCATTCGCGGGGGAGGAGACAAGGCGAGCAGTACTTC. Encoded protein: CASSHSRGRRQGEQYF.

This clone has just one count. This CDR3 reads CASSFLDRTYEQYF. The CDR3 bases are TGTGCCAGCAGTTTTCTGGACAGGACCTACGAGCAGTACTTC. V usage is TRBV27 and J usage is TRBJ2-7; 7 bases align to TRBD1. Trimming took 3 bases from V and 2 from J; bases not matched to a gene: 4. From germline, CDR1 is MNHEY and CDR2 SMNVEV (reference sequence). The CDR3 is made up of 14 amino acids.

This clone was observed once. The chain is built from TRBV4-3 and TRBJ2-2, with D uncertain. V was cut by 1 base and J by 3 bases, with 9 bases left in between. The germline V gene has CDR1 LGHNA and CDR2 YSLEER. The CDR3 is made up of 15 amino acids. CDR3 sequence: CASSQGNRYTGELFF. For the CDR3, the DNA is TGCGCCAGCAGCCAAGGGAACAGATACACCGGGGAGCTGTTTTTT.

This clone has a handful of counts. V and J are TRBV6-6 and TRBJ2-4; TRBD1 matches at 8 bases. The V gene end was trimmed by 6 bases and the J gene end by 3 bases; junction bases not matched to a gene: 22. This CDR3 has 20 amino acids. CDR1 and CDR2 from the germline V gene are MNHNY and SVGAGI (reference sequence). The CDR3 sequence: CASSRYPETGDYGGKNIQYF. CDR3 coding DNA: TGTGCCAGCAGCCGATACCCCGAGACAGGGGATTATGGTGGCAAAAACATTCAGTACTTC.

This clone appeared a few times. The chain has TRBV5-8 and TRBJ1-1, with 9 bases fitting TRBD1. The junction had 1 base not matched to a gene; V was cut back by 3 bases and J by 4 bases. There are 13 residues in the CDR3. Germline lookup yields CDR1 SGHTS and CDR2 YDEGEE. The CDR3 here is CASSSDRGTEAFF. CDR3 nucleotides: TGTGCCAGCAGCTCGGACAGGGGCACTGAAGCTTTCTTT.

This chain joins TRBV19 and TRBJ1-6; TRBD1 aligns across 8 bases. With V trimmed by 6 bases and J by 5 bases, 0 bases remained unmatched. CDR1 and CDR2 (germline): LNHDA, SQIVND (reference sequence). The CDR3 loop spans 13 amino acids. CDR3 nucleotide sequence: TGTGCCAGTAGGACAGGGGATAATTCACCCCTCCACTTT. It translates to CASRTGDNSPLHF. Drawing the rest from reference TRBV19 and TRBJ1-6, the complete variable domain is DGGITQSPKYLFRKEGQNVTLSCEQNLNHDAMYWYRQDPGQGLRLIYYSQIVNDFQKGDIAEGYSVSREKKESFPLTVTSAQKNPTAFYLCASRTGDNSPLHFGNGTRLTVT.

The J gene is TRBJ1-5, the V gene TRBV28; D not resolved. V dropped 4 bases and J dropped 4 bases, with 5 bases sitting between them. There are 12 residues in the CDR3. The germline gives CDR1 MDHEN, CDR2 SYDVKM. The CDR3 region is CASSSLNQPQHF. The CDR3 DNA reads TGTGCCAGCAGTTCCCTAAATCAGCCCCAGCATTTT. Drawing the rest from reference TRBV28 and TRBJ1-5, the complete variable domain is DVKVTQSSRYLVKRTGEKVFLECVQDMDHENMFWYRQDPGLGLRLIYFSYDVKMKEKGDIPEGYSVSREKKERFSLILESASTNQTSMYLCASSSLNQPQHFGDGTRLSIL.

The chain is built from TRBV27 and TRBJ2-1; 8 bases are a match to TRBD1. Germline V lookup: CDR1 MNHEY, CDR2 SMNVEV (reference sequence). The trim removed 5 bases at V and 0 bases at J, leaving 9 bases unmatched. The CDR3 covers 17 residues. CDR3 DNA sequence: TGTGCCAGCAGTCAGCGGACAGGGTCCAGCTCCTACAATGAGCAGTTCTTC. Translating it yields CASSQRTGSSSYNEQFF.

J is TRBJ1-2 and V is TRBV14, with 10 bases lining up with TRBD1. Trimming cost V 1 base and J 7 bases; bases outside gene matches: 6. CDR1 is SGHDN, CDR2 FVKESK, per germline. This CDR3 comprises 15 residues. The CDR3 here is CASSQAGQGDSGYTF. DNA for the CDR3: TGTGCCAGCAGCCAAGCCGGACAGGGGGACTCTGGCTACACCTTC.

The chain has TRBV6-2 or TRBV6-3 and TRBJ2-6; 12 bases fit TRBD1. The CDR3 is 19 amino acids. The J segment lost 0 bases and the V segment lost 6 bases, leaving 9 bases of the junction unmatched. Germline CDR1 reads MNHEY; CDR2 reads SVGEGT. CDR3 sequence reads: CASSPTGTGGYSGANVLTF. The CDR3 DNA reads TGTGCCAGCAGCCCCACCGGGACAGGGGGCTACTCTGGGGCCAACGTCCTGACTTTC.

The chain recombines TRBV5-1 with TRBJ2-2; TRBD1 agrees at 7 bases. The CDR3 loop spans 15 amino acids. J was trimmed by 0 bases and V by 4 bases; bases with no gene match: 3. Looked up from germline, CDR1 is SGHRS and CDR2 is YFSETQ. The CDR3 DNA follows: TGCGCCAGCAGCCCCGGGACAGCGAACACCGGGGAGCTGTTTTTT. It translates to CASSPGTANTGELFF.

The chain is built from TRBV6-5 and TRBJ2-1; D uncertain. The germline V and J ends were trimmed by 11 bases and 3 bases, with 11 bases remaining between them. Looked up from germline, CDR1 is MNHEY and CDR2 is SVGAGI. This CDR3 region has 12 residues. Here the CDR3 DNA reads TGTGCCTCCTGGGCCCGCTACAATGAGCAGTTCTTC. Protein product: CASWARYNEQFF.

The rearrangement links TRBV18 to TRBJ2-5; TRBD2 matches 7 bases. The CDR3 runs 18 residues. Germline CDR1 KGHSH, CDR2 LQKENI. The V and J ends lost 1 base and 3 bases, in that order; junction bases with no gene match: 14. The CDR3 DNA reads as TGTGCCAGCTCACCACTGGGAGGGAACCCCCTTCGGGAAGAGACCCAGTACTTC. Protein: CASSPLGGNPLREETQYF. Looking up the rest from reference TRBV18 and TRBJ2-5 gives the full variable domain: NAGVMQNPRHLVRRRGQEARLRCSPMKGHSHVYWYRQLPEEGLKFMVYLQKENIIDESGMPKERFSAEFPKEGPSILRIQQVVRGDSAAYFCASSPLGGNPLREETQYFGPGTRLLVL.

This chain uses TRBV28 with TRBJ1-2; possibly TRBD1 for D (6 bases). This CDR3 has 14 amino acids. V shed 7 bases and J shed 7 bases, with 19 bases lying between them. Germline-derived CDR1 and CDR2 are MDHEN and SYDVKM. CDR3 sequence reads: CASILTGDRFGYTF. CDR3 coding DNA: TGTGCCAGCATCCTGACAGGTGACCGCTTTGGCTACACCTTC.